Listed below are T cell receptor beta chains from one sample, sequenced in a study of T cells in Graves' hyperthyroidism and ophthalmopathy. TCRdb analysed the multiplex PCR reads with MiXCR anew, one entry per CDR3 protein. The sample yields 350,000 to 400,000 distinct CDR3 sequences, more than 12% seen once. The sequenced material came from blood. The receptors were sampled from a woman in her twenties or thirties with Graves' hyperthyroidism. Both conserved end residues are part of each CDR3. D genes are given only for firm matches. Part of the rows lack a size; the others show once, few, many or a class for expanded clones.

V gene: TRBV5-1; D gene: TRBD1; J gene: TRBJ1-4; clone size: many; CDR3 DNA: TGCGCCAGCAGGTTGACCGGGACAGATGAAAAACTGTTTTTT; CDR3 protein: CASRLTGTDEKLFF
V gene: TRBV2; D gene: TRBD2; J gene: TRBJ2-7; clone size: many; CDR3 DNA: TGTGCCAGCAGTGTGGCTAGCGGAGTCTACGAGCAGTACTTC; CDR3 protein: CASSVASGVYEQYF
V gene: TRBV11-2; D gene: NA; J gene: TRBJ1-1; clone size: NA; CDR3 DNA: TGTGCCAGCAGCTTTGAGGGCACTGAAGCTTTCTTT; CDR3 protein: CASSFEGTEAFF
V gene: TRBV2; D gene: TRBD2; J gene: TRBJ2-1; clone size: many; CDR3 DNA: TGTGCCAGCAGCCGCGAACTAGCGGGAGTAGGGGTCAATGAGCAGTTCTTC; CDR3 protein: CASSRELAGVGVNEQFF
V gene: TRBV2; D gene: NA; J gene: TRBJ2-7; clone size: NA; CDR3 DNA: TGTGCCAGCTGTCAGGTCTGCGAGCAGTACTTC; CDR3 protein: CASCQVCEQYF
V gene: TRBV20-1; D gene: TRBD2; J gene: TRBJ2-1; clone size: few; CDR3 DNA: TGCAGTGCTAGTCTCCCCGCGGGAGCCGTCAATGAGCAGTTCTTC; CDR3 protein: CSASLPAGAVNEQFF
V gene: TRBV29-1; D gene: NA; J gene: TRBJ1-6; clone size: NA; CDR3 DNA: TGCAGCGTTGGGGGGGCTGGTTCACCCCTCCACTTT; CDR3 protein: CSVGGAGSPLHF
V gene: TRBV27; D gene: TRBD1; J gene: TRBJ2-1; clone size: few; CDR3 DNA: TGTGCCGGCAGTTTAGTGTCGCAGGGGGCCTACAATGAGCAGTTCTTC; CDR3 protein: CAGSLVSQGAYNEQFF
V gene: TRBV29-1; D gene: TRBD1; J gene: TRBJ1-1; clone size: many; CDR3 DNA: TGCAGCGTCCGCATCGGGACAGGGGGAAACACTGAAGCTTTCTTT; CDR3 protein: CSVRIGTGGNTEAFF
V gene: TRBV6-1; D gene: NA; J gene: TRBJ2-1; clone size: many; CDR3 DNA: TGTGCCAGCAGACCACAGGGTAGAGGCAATGAGCAGTTCTTC; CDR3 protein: CASRPQGRGNEQFF
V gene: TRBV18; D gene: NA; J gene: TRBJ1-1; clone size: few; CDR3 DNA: TGTGCCAGCTCACCACCGGGCAGGGTAGCTGTGAGCACTGAAGCTTTCTTT; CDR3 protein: CASSPPGRVAVSTEAFF
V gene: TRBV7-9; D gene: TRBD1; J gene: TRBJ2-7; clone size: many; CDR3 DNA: TGTGCCAGCAGCTTAGAACAGGGGAGTATCTACGAGCAGTACTTC; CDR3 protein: CASSLEQGSIYEQYF
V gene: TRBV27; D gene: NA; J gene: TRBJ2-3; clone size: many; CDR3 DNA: TGTGCCAGCAGTTTTCGGACTCAGACCACAGATACGCAGTATTTT; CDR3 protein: CASSFRTQTTDTQYF
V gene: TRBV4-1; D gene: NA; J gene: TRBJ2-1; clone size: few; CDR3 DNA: TGCGCCAGCAGCACCCCGGGACGGCGGAATGAGCAGTTCTTC; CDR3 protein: CASSTPGRRNEQFF
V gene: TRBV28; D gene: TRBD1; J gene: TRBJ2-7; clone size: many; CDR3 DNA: TGTGCCAGCAGTTTTCAACAGGGGCGCCTCGCTAACGAGCAGTACTTC; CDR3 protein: CASSFQQGRLANEQYF